The clone carrying this T cell receptor (beta chain) appeared many times. The entry originates in a study of T-cell reconstitution after alpha-beta-depleted transplantation in children. Unique molecular identifiers were incorporated when the TCRbeta library was constructed. TCRdb fed the PCR reads into MiXCR, producing one record per CDR3 protein. The sample lists almost 500,000 distinct CDR3 sequences, around 13% occurring once. There are 10 residues in the CDR3. V was pared by 5 bases and J by 7 bases, with 2 bases between. Sequencing was performed on PBMCs from the stem cell graft donor, taken from the stem cell graft. The clonotype was recovered from a human donor who donated a stem cell graft to a child with combined immunodeficiency. V is TRBV12-3 or TRBV12-4 and J is TRBJ1-4; no definite D call. The CDR3 sequence is CASSGEKLFF. CDR3 DNA sequence: TGTGCCAGCAGTGGTGAAAAACTGTTTTTT.